The present TCR beta chain was sequenced within a study of vaccination effects on CD4 cells after COVID-19. Whole-study context: Post-vaccine sampling occurred a median 72 days after the second dose.

The study's findings and limits: Marked clonal contraction of both clone types appeared late after vaccination.

Antigen-specific CD4+ T cells were first expanded with viral peptide pools by the ViraFEST assay and only then sequenced. Culture lasted roughly eleven days before CD4+ T cell isolation. All study participants received two doses of BNT162b2 or mRNA-1273 vaccine. A half-volume exchange with IL-2 medium occurred on days 3 and 7. The data were produced by immunoSEQ multiplex PCR, yet TCRdb's version contains in-frame clones alone and is incomplete. The sample consists of about 27,000 clones, around four fifths of them appearing once. With respect to this clone: Its specificity is not known.

V lost 7 bases to trimming and J lost 3 bases, with 12 bases between them. The CDR3 is made up of 14 amino acids. Germline V gene lookup returns CDR1 KGHDR and CDR2 SFDVKD. V gene TRBV24-1 combines with J gene TRBJ1-5; D unclear. The receptor was derived from a human donor who received a COVID-19 vaccine. Some clones in this sample may be carry-over from other donors' samples. The starting material was CD4+ T cells from PBMCs cultured with HCoV-NL63 spike peptides, obtained after COVID-19 vaccination. The CDR3 DNA sequence: TGTGCCACCAGCCCCGGACCCTCCAATCAGCCCCAGCATTTT. It is translated as CATSPGPSNQPQHF.